Listed here is a single TCR beta chain. What it recognizes is unknown. The record originates from a study of STAT5B mutations in CD4+ large granular lymphocyte leukemia. Germline trimming cut 6 bases from V and 1 base from J; bases unmatched to any gene: 6. The CDR3 sequence is 15 residues long. Germline V gives CDR1 SNHLY, CDR2 FYNNEI. Study-level points and caveats: Data were not HLA-matched across samples. Patient CD4-sorted repertoires looked more clonal than healthy CD4+ repertoires, even without putative leukemic clones.

The repertoire was sequenced with immunoSEQ multiplex PCR; TCRdb's copy has only in-frame clones and lacks some. The sample consists of nearly 45,000 clones, approximately 83% of them appearing once. Sequenced: CD4+ T cells from blood buffy coats. The genes are TRBV2 and TRBJ2-5; 9 positions agree with TRBD2. The sequence was obtained from a human donor in good health. The CDR3 DNA sequence: TGTGCCAGCAGGAGGGCGGGAGGGAGCCAAGAGACCCAGTACTTC. Residues: CASRRAGGSQETQYF.